This T cell receptor (beta chain) came from a study of blood T cells in healthy people across ages. Study-level points and caveats: The study lacked donor CMV status, which possibly confounded expanded clonotype changes.

A second PCR of about 7 to 12 cycles used a sample-barcoded 5' primer and a J-beta primer mix. TCRdb reanalysed the 5' RACE reads using MiXCR and keeps one entry per CDR3 protein. This table holds fewer than 2 million distinct CDR3 sequences, about two fifths found once. This clonotype turned up a few times. What it recognizes is unknown. V was pared by 0 bases and J by 14 bases, with 4 bases of the junction left unmatched. The CDR3 loop spans 15 amino acids. The germline V gene has CDR1 SNHLY and CDR2 FYNNEI. Specimen: blood. The origin of this receptor is a human donor in good health. The gene calls are TRBV2 and TRBJ2-1, with 16 nucleotides matching TRBD2. The CDR3 is CASSEAGTSGGAKFF. In DNA, the CDR3 is TGTGCCAGCAGTGAAGCGGGGACTAGCGGGGGGGCCAAGTTCTTC.